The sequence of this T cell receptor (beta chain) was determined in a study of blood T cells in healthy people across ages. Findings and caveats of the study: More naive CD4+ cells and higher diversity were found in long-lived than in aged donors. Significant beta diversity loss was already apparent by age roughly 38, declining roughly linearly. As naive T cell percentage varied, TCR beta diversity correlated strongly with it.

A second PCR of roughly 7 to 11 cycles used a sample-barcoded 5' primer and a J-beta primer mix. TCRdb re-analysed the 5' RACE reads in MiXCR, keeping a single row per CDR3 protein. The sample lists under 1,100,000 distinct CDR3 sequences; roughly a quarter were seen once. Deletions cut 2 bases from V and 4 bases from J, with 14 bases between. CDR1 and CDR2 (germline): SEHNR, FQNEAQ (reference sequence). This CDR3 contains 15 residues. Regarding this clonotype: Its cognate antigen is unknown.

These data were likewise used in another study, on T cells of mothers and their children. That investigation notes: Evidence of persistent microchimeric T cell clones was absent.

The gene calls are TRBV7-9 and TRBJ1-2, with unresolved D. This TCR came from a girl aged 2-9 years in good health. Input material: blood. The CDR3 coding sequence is TGTGCCAGCAGCTTAAGTTACAGACCAATCTATGGCTACACCTTC. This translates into CASSLSYRPIYGYTF.